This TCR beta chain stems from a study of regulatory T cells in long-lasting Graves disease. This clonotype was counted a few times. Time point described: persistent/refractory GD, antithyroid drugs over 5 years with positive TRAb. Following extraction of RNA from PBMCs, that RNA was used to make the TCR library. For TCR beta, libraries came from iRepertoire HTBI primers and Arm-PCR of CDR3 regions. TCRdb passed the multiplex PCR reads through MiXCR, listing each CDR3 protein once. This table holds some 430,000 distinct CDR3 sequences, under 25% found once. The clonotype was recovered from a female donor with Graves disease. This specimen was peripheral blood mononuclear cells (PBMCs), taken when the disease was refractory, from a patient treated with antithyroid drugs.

DNA for the CDR3: TGTGCCAGCAGTTTTCCCGGGAACGAGCAGTACTTC. This sequence encodes CASSFPGNEQYF. The chain couples TRBV27 to TRBJ2-7; a weak D match, TRBD2 (5 bases). Trimming removed 3 bases from V and 5 bases from J, with 8 bases in between. Germline-derived CDR1 and CDR2 are MNHEY and SMNVEV (reference sequence). The CDR3 loop spans 12 amino acids.